This is a list of T cell receptor beta chains from one sample in a study of blood T cell repertoires in COVID-19. Profiled with immunoSEQ multiplex PCR; TCRdb holds only in-frame clones, not every one. The data contain roughly 500,000 clones, around 89% of them singletons. Sequenced: PBMCs or T cells enriched from blood (not recorded which). These receptors were taken from a woman aged 40 to 50 who had recovered from COVID-19. Both conserved end residues are part of each CDR3. Fields, in order: J gene, V gene, D gene, clone size, CDR3 DNA, CDR3 protein. D genes are given only for firm matches. Expanded clones are given a class, and other clones once, few, many or no size at all.

J: TRBJ1-1; V: TRBV12-3/TRBV12-4; D: .; size: .; DNA: TGTGCCAGCAGCCCTACAGGGAACACTGAAGCTTTCTTT; CDR3: CASSPTGNTEAFF
J: TRBJ1-2; V: TRBV25-1; D: .; size: .; DNA: TGTGCGGCAGGGAACTATGGCTACACCTTC; CDR3: CAAGNYGYTF
J: TRBJ2-7; V: TRBV19; D: TRBD2; size: once; DNA: TGTGCCAGTAGCCAGTCGACTAGCGGGAGGGCCGAGCAGTACTTC; CDR3: CASSQSTSGRAEQYF
J: TRBJ2-7; V: TRBV5-1; D: TRBD2; size: .; DNA: TGCGCCAGCAGCCTGGACGGGACTATTTATTACTTC; CDR3: CASSLDGTIYYF
J: TRBJ2-7; V: TRBV5-5; D: .; size: .; DNA: TGTGCCAGCAGCTTTACCAGGGCGAAATACGAGCAGTACTTC; CDR3: CASSFTRAKYEQYF
J: TRBJ1-2; V: TRBV12-3/TRBV12-4; D: .; size: .; DNA: TGTGCCAGCAGTTACAGGGACGGCTACACCTTC; CDR3: CASSYRDGYTF
J: TRBJ1-1; V: TRBV7-9; D: .; size: .; DNA: TGTGCCAGCAGCCCGCCTCAGGGGTTCACTGAAGCTTTCTTT; CDR3: CASSPPQGFTEAFF
J: TRBJ2-7; V: TRBV15; D: TRBD1; size: .; DNA: TGTGCCACCAGCAGAGAAGGGACAGGGGTATACGAGCAGTACTTC; CDR3: CATSREGTGVYEQYF
J: TRBJ2-5; V: TRBV7-2; D: TRBD2; size: .; DNA: TGTGCCAGCAGCTGGACTAGCGGCCAAGAGACCCAGTACTTC; CDR3: CASSWTSGQETQYF
J: TRBJ2-2; V: TRBV7-8; D: TRBD2; size: .; DNA: TGTGCCAGCAGCTTCGGGCTAGCGGGAGGGCGTGGCACCGGGGAGCTGTTTTTT; CDR3: CASSFGLAGGRGTGELFF
J: TRBJ2-3; V: TRBV3-1/TRBV3-2; D: TRBD2; size: few; DNA: TGTGCCAGCAGCCTTGGACTAGCGGGAGTTGTTACGCAGTATTTT; CDR3: CASSLGLAGVVTQYF
J: TRBJ1-2; V: TRBV4-3; D: .; size: .; DNA: TGCGCCAGCAGCCAGACCGGGGGGGGCGCTGACGGCTACACCTTC; CDR3: CASSQTGGGADGYTF
J: TRBJ1-1; V: TRBV4-2; D: TRBD1; size: .; DNA: TGTGCCAGCAGCCAATCCGGGACAGGGGCGAACACTGAAGCTTTCTTT; CDR3: CASSQSGTGANTEAFF
J: TRBJ2-7; V: TRBV3-1/TRBV3-2; D: TRBD1; size: .; DNA: TGTGCCAGCAGCCCCCTGGACAGGGCAAGCTCCTACGAGCAGTACTTC; CDR3: CASSPLDRASSYEQYF
J: TRBJ1-5; V: TRBV24-1; D: TRBD1; size: .; DNA: TGTGCCACCAGTGATTCCTACTCGGACAGGGTGGACCAGCCCCAGCATTTT; CDR3: CATSDSYSDRVDQPQHF
J: TRBJ1-6; V: TRBV3-1/TRBV3-2; D: TRBD1; size: .; DNA: TGTGCCAGCAGCCAAGATCTTGTTTATGGGACAGGTCTTCTCTCCTATAATTCACCCCTCCACTTT; CDR3: CASSQDLVYGTGLLSYNSPLHF
J: TRBJ1-2; V: TRBV20-1; D: .; size: .; DNA: TGCAGTGTAGCGACCGACTATGGCTACACCTTC; CDR3: CSVATDYGYTF
J: TRBJ2-2; V: TRBV4-3; D: TRBD2; size: .; DNA: TGCGCCAGCAGCCAGACCTCAATAGCGGGACACCCGAACACCGGGGAGCTGTTTTTT; CDR3: CASSQTSIAGHPNTGELFF
J: TRBJ2-3; V: TRBV5-4; D: TRBD2; size: .; DNA: TGTGCCAGCAGCATTGGACTAGCCAGTTCAGATACGCAGTATTTT; CDR3: CASSIGLASSDTQYF
J: TRBJ2-7; V: TRBV2; D: .; size: .; DNA: TGTGCCAGCAGTCTTGGGGGGTCCCAGCGCGAGCAGTACTTC; CDR3: CASSLGGSQREQYF
J: TRBJ1-2; V: TRBV12-5; D: TRBD1; size: .; DNA: TGTGCTAGTGGTTTGCAGGGGGCGGCCTATGGCTACACCTTC; CDR3: CASGLQGAAYGYTF
J: TRBJ1-1; V: TRBV5-1; D: TRBD1; size: .; DNA: TGCGCCAGCAGCTCCGCAGGGGGCAAGAGCACTGAAGCTTTCTTT; CDR3: CASSSAGGKSTEAFF